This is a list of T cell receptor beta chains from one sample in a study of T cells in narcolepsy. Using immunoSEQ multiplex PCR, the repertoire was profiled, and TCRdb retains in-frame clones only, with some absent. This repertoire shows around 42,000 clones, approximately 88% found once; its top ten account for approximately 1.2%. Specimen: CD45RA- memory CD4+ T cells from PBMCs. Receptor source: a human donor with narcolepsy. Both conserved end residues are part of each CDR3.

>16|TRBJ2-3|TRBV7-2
CASSLGLAQSTDTQYF
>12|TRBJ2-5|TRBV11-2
CASSLAGETQYF
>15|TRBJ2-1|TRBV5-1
CASSLDLRGPAEQFF
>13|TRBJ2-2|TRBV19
CASDTSNTGELFF
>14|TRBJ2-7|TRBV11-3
CASSQDGGRYEQYF
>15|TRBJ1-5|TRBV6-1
CASSEPAGGNQPQHF
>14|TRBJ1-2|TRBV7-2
CASSPNRENYGYTF
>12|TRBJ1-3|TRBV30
CAFRGSGNTIYF
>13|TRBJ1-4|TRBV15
CATRSRAGEKLFF
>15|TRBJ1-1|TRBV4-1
CASSQETGPDFVAFF
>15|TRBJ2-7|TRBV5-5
CASSSPVSVSYEQYF
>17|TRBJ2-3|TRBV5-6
CASSRPWRRGASDTQYF
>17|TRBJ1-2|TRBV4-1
CASSHLGLGSLNYGYTF
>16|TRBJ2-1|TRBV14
CASSQVASGRYNEQFF
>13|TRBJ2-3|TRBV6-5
CACRTSATDTQYF
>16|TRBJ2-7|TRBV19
CASSHSDSANPGEQYF
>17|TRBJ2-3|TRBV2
CASTDTLARASTDTQYF
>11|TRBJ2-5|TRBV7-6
CASSPLQTQYF
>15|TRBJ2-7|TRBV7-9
CASSLGEGTAYEQYF
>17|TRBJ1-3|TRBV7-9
CASSLGSGALSGNTIYF
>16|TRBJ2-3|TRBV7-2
CASSLVTGTSTDTQYF
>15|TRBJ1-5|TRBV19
CASVDRGPRNQPQHF
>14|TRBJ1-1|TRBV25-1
CASSAPGGTSEAFF
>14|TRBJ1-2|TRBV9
CASSVTDYNYGYTF
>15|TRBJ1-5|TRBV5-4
CASRKTGVNNQPQHF
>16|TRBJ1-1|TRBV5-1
CASSLELRGRNTEAFF
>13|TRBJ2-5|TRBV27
CASSRRFQETQYF
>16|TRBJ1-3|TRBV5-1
CASSSLGRSSGNTIYF
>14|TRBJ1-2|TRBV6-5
CASRSTGTLYGYTF
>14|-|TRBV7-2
CASSVTVDIYEQYF
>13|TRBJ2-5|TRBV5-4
CASSLRQVETQYF
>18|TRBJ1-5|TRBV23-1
CASSPRATRGQSNQPQHF
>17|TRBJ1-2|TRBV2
CASMKGRDSERSYGYTF
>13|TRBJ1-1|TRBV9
CASSRQVGTEAFF
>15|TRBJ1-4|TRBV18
CASSPSGTGSEKLFF
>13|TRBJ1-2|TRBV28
CASTPGTKQGYTF
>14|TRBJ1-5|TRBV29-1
CSVGYGGKTQPQHF
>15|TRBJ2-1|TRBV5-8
CASSLWRSRGNEQFF
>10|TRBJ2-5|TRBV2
CASSQETQYF
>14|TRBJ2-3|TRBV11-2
CASSLVTRGNTQYF
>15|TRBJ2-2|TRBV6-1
CASSGRVTNTGELFF
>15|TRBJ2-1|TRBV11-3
CASTSGGRGGDEQFF
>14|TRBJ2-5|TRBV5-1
CASSGTGRIETQYF
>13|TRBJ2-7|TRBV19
CASSIEAGYEQYF
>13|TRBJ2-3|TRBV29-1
CSVSVSGGDTQYF
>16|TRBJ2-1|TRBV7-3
CASSLEGTSTYNEQFF
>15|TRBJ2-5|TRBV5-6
CASTLLGRGQETQYF
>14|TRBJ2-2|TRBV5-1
CASSVGINTGELFF
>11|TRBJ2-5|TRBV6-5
CASTAQETQYF
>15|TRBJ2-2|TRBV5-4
CASSLGGGSVGELFF
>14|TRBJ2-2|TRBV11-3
CASSYGRNTGELFF
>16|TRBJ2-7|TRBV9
CASSVQVTGLGNEQYF
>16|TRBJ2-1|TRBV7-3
CASSSTSGSDYNEQFF